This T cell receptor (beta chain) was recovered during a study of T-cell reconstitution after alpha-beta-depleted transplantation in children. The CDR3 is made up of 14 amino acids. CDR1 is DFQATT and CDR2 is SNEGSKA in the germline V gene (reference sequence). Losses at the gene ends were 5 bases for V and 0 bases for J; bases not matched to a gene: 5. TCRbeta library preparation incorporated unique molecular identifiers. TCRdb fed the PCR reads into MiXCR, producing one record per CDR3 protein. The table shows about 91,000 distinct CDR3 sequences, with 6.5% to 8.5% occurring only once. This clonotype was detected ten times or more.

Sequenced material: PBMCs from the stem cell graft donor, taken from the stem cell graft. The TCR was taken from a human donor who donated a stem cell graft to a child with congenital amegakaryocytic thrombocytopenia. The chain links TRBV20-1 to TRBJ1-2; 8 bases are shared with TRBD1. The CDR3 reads CSALGTGANYGYTF. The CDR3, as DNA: TGCAGTGCTCTGGGGACAGGCGCTAACTATGGCTACACCTTC.